The table lists the clone carrying this TCR beta chain with many counts. These data originate in a study of T cells in Graves' hyperthyroidism and ophthalmopathy. The CDR3 is 18 amino acids. The TCR beta CDR3 regions underwent amplification using RNA transcripts as the source. The study used the HTBI primer set for a first-round RT-PCR of the TCR CDR3. TCRdb redid the calling of the multiplex PCR reads with MiXCR, one entry per CDR3 protein. Among around 350,000 distinct CDR3 sequences, about 15% were seen once, and the ten largest hold about 30%. The source is a woman between 18 and 29 years old with Graves' hyperthyroidism that later progressed to Graves' ophthalmopathy. The chain combines TRBV3-2 with TRBJ2-5; the table's TRBD1 call for D was not verified on the DNA. TRBV3-2 is an annotated pseudogene. The specimen was blood. CDR3 sequence (DNA): TGTGCCAGCAGCCAAGCCGATGCGGCTGGACACGTACAAGAGACCCAGTACTTC. Translating it yields CASSQADAAGHVQETQYF.